This TCR beta chain came from a study of blood T cell repertoires in COVID-19. Whole-study context: Donors in the United States, Italy and Spain gave samples during acute or convalescent COVID-19.

Germline assignment: CDR1 SGHRS and CDR2 YFSETQ. V was clipped by 3 bases and J by 1 base; unmatched bases: 12. This CDR3 comprises 19 residues. Per the original methods: Amplification of reference gene primers provided the estimated nucleated cell counts. The assay was immunoSEQ multiplex PCR, and TCRdb's table has in-frame clones only and misses some. That table gives V, J and clone size, and the DNA gave D and trimming. The sample includes some 60,000 clones, under 95% of them seen just once. This clone was seen a single time. Material for sequencing was peripheral blood. J is TRBJ2-6 and V is TRBV5-1; 8 bases align to TRBD1. The sequence derives from a man aged 60-69 years with acute or convalescent COVID-19. CDR3 DNA: TGCGCCAGCAGCTCAATGTCTTGGACAGGGAGTTCTGGGGCCAACGTCCTGACTTTC. This sequence encodes CASSSMSWTGSSGANVLTF.